This T cell receptor beta chain was sequenced in a study of T cells of healthy individuals (dated by TCRdb to the late 2010s). Library preparation was by 5' RACE. The reads were generated on an Illumina MiSeq. The public sequencing data were trimmed at Q25 with fastp and processed into clonotypes with MiXCR by TCRdb, which kept only in-frame beta chains. Rows matching on CDR3 protein sequence are summarized as one entry with the most common DNA and genes. The sample table records 60,000 to 80,000 distinct CDR3 sequences; 15% to 20% of these occur just once. The top ten constitute around 5% of the sample. The junction carries 11 bases between V and J, which are trimmed by 1 base and 5 bases respectively. CDR1 is given as SEHNR and CDR2 as FQNEAQ, both from the germline V gene (reference sequence). Spanning cysteine to phenylalanine, the CDR3 consists of 14 amino acids. The CDR3 DNA has 42 bases and is translated from base 1.

This clonotype was seen a few times. It lacks a known antigen. Base qualities are not recorded, but no much larger clone differs from it by a single base. Recombination linked TRBV7-9 to TRBJ1-1; TRBD1 is possibly the D segment (5 matching bases). The TCR originated in a human donor in good health. The base sequence is TGTGCCAGCAGCTTAGTTGGGGGTGGAACTGAAGCTTTCTTT. It translates as CASSLVGGGTEAFF.